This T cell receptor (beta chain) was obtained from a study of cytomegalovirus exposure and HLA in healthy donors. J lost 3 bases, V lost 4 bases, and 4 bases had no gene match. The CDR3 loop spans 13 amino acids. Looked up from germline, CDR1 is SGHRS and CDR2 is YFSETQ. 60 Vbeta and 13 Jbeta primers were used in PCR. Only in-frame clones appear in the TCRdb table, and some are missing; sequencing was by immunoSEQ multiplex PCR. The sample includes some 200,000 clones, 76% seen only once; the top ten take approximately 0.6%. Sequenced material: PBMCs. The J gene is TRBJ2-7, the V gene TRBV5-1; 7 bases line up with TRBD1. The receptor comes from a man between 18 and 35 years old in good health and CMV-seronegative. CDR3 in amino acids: CASSLYRGYEQYF. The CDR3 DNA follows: TGCGCCAGCAGCCTATACAGGGGCTACGAGCAGTACTTC. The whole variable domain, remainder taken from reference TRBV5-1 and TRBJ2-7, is KAGVTQTPRYLIKTRGQQVTLSCSPISGHRSVSWYQQTPGQGLQFLFEYFSETQRNKGNFPGRFSGRQFSNSRSEMNVSTLELGDSALYLCASSLYRGYEQYFGPGTRLTVT.